The T cell receptor beta chain under discussion was sequenced for a study of long-term antiretroviral therapy in people with HIV. Study-level results: The range of CDR3 lengths in HIV repertoires proved narrower than that found in controls.

The CDR3 totals 12 residues. The germline V gene encodes CDR1 MNHNS and CDR2 SASEGT. Trimming stripped 5 bases from V and 4 bases from J, with 6 bases between. About this clone: What it recognizes is unknown.

Survey level was the resolution at which the v3.0 immunoSEQ assay ran. Each sample aimed for roughly 35,000-50,000 sequenced T-cell genomes. Data came from immunoSEQ multiplex PCR; TCRdb stores just in-frame clones and leaves some out. The repertoire includes tens of thousands of clones, around 93% of them detected once, and less than 3.5% sits in the top ten. The V gene is TRBV6-1, the J gene TRBJ1-3, with D hard to call. Sequences were derived from unsorted PBMCs, sampled just over 7.2 years after starting antiretroviral therapy. This receptor was taken from a man aged 45-65 years with HIV. CDR3 sequence: CASSPTGNTIYF. The CDR3 nucleotides read TGTGCCAGCAGTCCGACGGGAAACACCATATATTTT.